This record concerns one T cell receptor (beta chain) sequence. Its specificity is not known. Roughly 0.45 to 1 ug RNA was reverse transcribed with random hexamers. The TCR beta CDR3 was amplified by immunoSEQ multiplex PCR across 54 Vbeta, 13 Jbeta. In TCRdb, the immunoSEQ multiplex PCR reads were re-called with MiXCR into one record per CDR3 protein. Among fewer than 300,000 distinct CDR3 sequences listed, 70% to 90% were seen once. The record originates from a study of CD8 T cells in Susac syndrome. Regarding the study as a whole: An acknowledgment was made by the study that its TCR sequencing and HLA analysis involved relatively few individuals.

Sequencing of TCR beta was performed on blood CD8+ and CD4+ T cells. In the multiple sclerosis control group, patients were treatment-naive and had stable or active relapsing-remitting disease. This TCR was recovered from a human donor with multiple sclerosis. The sample taken for sequencing was CD8+ T cells from PBMCs.

The CDR3 reads CASSLWGLEGSGEQFF. The CDR3 nucleotides read TGTGCCAGCAGCTTATGGGGTTTGGAGGGCTCGGGTGAGCAGTTCTTC. The V call is TRBV11-1, the J call TRBJ2-1, with D possibly being TRBD2 (6 bases). Between the trimmed V and J ends, which lost 2 bases and 9 bases, there was a span of 20 bases. CDR1 is SGHAT, CDR2 FQDESV, per germline (reference sequence). The CDR3 sequence is 16 residues long.